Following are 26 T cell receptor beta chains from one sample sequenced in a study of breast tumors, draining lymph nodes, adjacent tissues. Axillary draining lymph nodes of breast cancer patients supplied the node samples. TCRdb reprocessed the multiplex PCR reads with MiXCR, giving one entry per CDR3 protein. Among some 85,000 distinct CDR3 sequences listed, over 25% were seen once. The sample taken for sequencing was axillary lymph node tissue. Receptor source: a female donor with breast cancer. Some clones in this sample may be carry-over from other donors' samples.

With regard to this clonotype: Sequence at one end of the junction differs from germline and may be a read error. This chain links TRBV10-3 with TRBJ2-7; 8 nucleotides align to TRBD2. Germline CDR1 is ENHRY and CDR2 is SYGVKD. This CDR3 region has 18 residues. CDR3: CAVSEVGGGGGPSYEQYF. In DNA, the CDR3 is TGTGCCGTCAGTGAGGTCGGGGGGGGGGGAGGGCCCTCCTACGAGCAGTACTTC.

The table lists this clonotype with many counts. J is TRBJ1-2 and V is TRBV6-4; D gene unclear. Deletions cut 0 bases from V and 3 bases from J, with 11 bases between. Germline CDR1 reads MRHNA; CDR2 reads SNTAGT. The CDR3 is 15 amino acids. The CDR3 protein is CASSDSTAGDYGYTF. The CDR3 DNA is TGTGCCAGCAGTGACTCGACGGCCGGGGACTATGGCTACACCTTC.

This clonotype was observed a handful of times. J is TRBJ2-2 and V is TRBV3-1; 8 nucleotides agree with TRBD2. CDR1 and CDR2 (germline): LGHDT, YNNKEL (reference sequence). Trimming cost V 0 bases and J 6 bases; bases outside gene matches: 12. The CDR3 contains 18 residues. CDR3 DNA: TGTGCCAGCAGCCAAGAAAGCTCTGTAGCGGGATTATCCGGGGAGCTGTTTTTT. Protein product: CASSQESSVAGLSGELFF.

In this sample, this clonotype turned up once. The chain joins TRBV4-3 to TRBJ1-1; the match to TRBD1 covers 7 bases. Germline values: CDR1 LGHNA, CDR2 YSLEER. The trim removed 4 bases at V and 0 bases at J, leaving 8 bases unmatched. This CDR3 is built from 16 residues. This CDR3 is CASSPDNRGMNTEAFF. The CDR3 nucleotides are TGCGCCAGCAGCCCCGACAACAGGGGAATGAACACTGAAGCTTTCTTT.

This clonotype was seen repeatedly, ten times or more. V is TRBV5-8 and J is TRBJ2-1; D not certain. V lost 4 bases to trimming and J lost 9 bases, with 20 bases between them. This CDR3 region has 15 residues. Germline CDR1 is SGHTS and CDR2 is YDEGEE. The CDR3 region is CASSGVKGRLAEQFF. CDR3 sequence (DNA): TGTGCCAGCAGCGGGGTAAAGGGAAGGTTGGCTGAGCAGTTCTTC.

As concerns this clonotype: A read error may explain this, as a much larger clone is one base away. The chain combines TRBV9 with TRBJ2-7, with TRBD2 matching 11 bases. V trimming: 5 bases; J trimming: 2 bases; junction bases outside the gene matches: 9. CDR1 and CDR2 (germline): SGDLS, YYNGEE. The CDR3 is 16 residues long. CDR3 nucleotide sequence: TGTGCCAGCAGTTACTCTCTAGCGGGGGGCCCCTACGAGCAGTACTTC. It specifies CASSYSLAGGPYEQYF.

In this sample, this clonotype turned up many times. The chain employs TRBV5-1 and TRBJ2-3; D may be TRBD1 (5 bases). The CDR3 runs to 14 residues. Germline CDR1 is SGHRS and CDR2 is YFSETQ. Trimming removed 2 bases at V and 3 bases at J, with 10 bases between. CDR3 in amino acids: CASSFGRVTDTQYF. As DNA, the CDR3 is TGCGCCAGCAGCTTCGGCAGGGTGACAGATACGCAGTATTTT.

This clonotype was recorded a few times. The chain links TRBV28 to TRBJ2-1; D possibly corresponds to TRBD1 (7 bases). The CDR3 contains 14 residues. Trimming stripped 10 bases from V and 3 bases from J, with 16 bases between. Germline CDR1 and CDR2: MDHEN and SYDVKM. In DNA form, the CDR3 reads TGTGCCACCGGCCCGCAGGGGGGCTACAATGAGCAGTTCTTC. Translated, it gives CATGPQGGYNEQFF.

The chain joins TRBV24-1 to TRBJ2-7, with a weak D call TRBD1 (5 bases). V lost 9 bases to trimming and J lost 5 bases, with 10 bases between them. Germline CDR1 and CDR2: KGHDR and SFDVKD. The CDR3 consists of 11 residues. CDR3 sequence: CATRQFNEQYF. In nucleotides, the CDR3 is TGTGCCACCCGACAGTTCAACGAGCAGTACTTC.

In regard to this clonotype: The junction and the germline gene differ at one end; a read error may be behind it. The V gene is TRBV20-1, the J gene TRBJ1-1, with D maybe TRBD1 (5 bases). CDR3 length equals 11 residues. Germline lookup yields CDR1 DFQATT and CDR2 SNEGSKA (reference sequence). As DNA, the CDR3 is TGCGGTGCTAGGGACAACACTGAAGCTTTCTTT. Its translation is CGARDNTEAFF.

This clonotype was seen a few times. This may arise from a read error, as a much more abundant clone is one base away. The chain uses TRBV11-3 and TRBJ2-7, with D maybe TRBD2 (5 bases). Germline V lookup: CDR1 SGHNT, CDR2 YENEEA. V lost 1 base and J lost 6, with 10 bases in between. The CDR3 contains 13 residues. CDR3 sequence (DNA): TGTGCCAGCAGCTTAGGTCTAGCCACCGAGCAGTACTTC. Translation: CASSLGLATEQYF.

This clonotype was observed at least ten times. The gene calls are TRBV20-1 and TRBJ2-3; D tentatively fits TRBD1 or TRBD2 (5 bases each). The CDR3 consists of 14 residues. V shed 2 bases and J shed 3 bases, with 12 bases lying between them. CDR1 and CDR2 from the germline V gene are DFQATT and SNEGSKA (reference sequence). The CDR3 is CSARRGEGTDTQYF. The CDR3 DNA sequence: TGCAGTGCTAGACGAGGGGAAGGGACAGATACGCAGTATTTT.

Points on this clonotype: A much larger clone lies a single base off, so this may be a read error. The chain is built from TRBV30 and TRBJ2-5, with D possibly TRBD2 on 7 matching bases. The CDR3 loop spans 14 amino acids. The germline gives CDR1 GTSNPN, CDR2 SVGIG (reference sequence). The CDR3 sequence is CAGRGVSRTSTQYF. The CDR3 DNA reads TGTGCCGGGAGGGGGGTGAGCAGGACCTCGACCCAGTACTTC.

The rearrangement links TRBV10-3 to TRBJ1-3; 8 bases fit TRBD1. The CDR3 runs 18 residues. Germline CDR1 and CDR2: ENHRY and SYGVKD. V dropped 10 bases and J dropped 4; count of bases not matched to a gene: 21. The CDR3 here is CATSYGTGFFRSGNTIYF. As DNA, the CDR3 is TGTGCCACTAGCTACGGGACAGGCTTTTTTCGGTCCGGAAACACCATATATTTT.

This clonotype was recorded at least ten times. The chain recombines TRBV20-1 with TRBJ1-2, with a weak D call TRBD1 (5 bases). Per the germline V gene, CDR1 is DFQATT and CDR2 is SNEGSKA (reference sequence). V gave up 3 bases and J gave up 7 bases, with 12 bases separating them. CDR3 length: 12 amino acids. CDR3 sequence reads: CSARGAGRGYTF. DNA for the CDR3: TGCAGTGCTAGGGGTGCAGGGCGTGGCTACACCTTC.

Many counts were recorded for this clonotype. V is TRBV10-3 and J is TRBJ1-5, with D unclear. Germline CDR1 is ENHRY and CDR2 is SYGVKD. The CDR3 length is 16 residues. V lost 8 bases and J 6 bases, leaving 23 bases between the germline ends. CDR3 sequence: CAIGGGLGNEAQPQHF. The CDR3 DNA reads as TGTGCCATCGGTGGTGGTTTGGGGAATGAAGCTCAGCCCCAGCATTTT.

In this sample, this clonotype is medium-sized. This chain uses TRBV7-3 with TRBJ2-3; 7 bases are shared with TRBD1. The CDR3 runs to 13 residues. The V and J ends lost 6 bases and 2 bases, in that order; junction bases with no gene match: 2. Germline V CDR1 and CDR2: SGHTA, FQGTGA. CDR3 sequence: CASRGGSTDTQYF. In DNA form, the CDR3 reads TGTGCCAGCAGAGGGGGCTCCACAGATACGCAGTATTTT.

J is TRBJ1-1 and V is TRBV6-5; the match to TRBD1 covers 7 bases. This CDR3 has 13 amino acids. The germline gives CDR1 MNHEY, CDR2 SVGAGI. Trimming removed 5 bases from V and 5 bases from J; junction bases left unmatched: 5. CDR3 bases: TGTGCCAGCAGTGACAGGGAACAGACTGAAGCTTTCTTT. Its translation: CASSDREQTEAFF.

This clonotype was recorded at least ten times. The chain's CDR3 is CASSRTGSYGYTF. The CDR3 region has the DNA TGTGCCAGCAGCCGTACAGGGAGCTATGGCTACACCTTC. The V gene is TRBV14, the J gene TRBJ1-2; weak D call: TRBD1 (6 bases). Between the trimmed V and J ends, which lost 4 bases and 4 bases, there was a span of 10 bases. This CDR3 has 13 residues. The germline V gene has CDR1 SGHDN and CDR2 FVKESK.

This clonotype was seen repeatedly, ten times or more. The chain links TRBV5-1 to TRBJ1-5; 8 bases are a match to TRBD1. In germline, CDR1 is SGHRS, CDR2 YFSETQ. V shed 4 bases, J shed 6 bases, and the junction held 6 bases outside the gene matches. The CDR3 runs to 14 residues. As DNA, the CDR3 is TGCGCCAGCAGCGCAACAGGGGGTCGTCAGCCCCAGCATTTT. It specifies CASSATGGRQPQHF.

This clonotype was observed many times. The CDR3: CASSLGGGHPYGYTF. The CDR3 bases are TGTGCCAGCAGCCTCGGGGGGGGCCACCCCTATGGCTACACCTTC. The chain combines TRBV28 with TRBJ1-2, with D perhaps matching TRBD1 (6 bases). The germline V gene has CDR1 MDHEN and CDR2 SYDVKM. The CDR3 extends over 15 amino acids. With 6 bases removed from V and 4 bases from J, the gap between germline ends came to 18 bases.

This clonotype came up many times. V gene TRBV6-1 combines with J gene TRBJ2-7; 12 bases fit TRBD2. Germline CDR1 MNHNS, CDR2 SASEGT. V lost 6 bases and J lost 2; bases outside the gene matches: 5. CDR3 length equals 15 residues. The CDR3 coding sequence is TGTGCCAGCAGAACGACTAGCGGGGGAACCTACGAGCAGTACTTC. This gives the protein CASRTTSGGTYEQYF.

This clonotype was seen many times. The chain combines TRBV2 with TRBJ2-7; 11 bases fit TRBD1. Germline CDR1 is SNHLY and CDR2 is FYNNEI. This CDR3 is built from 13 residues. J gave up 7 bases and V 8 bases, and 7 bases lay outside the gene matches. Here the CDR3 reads CASGTGGYGEQYF. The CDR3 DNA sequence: TGTGCCAGCGGGACAGGGGGATATGGGGAGCAGTACTTC.

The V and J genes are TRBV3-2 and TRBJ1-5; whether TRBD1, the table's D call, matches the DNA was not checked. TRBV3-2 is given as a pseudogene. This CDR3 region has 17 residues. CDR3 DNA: TGTGCCAGCAGCCAACTGACACGTCGTGGGACCAATCAGCCCCAGCATTTT. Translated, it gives CASSQLTRRGTNQPQHF.

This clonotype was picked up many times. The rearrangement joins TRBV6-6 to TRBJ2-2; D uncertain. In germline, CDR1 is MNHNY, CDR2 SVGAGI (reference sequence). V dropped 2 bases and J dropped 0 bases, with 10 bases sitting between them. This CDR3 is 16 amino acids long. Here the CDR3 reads CASSYPRATNTGELFF. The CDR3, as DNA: TGTGCCAGCAGTTACCCTCGGGCTACGAACACCGGGGAGCTGTTTTTT.

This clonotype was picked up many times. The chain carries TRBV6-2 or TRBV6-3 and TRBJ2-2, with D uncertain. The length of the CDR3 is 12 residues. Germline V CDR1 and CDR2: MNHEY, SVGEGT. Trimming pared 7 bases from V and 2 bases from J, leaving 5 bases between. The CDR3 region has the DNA TGTGCCAGCACGGAAAACACCGGGGAGCTGTTTTTT. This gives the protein CASTENTGELFF.